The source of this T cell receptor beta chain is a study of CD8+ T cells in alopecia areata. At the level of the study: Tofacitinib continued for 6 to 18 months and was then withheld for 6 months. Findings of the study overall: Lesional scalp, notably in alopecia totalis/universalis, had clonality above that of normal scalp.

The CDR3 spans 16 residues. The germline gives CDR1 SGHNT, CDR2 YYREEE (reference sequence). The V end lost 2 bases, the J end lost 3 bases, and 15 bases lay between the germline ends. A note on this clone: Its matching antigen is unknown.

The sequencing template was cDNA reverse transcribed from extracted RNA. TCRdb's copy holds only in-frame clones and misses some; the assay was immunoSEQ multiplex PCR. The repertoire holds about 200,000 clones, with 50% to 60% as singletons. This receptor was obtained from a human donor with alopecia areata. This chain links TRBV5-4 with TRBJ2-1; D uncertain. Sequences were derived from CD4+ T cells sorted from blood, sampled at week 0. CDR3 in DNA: TGTGCCAGCAGCTTTACCCCCGGTACGGTCTACAATGAGCAGTTCTTC. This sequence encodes CASSFTPGTVYNEQFF. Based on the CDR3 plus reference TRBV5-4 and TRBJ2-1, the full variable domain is ETGVTQSPTHLIKTRGQQVTLRCSSQSGHNTVSWYQQALGQGPQFIFQYYREEENGRGNFPPRFSGLQFPNYSSELNVNALELDDSALYLCASSFTPGTVYNEQFFGPGTRLTVL.